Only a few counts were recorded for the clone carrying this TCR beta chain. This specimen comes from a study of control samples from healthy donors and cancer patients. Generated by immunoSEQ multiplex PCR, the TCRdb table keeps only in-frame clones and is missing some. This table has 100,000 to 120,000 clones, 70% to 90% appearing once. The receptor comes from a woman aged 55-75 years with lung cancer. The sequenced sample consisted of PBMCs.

CDR3 coding DNA: TGTGCCAGCAGCCAATCATCCGATGGCTACACCTTC. It codes for CASSQSSDGYTF. The rearrangement joins TRBV12-3 or TRBV12-4 to TRBJ1-2; D remains unclear. This CDR3 region has 12 residues. V was shortened by 6 bases and J by 6 bases, with 11 bases between the two germline ends.